Below are 15 T cell receptor beta chains sequenced from a single sample in a study of cytomegalovirus exposure and HLA in healthy donors. PCR involved 60 Vbeta and 13 Jbeta primers. Libraries were prepared by immunoSEQ multiplex PCR; TCRdb keeps only in-frame clonotypes and omits some of them. The repertoire holds some 200,000 clones, with more than 65% as singletons. Sequenced sample: PBMCs. The receptors come from a man between 50 and 59 years old in good health and CMV-seronegative.

Details on this clone: The conserved phenylalanine or tryptophan normally closing the CDR3 is absent here, so this likely arose from a read error. The genes are TRBV2 and TRBJ1-6; D gene uncertain. V lost 5 bases and J 7 bases, leaving 12 bases between the germline ends. The germline V gene has CDR1 SNHLY and CDR2 FYNNEI. The CDR3 contains 14 residues. CDR3 DNA sequence: TGTGCCAGCAGTACCGGGTACACCAATTCACCCCTCCACCTT. As protein: CASSTGYTNSPLHL.

This chain links TRBV7-9 with TRBJ1-1; the D gene is possibly TRBD1 (6 bases). Per germline, CDR1 SEHNR and CDR2 FQNEAQ (reference sequence). With 1 base removed from V and 6 bases from J, the gap between germline ends came to 9 bases. The CDR3 contains 13 residues. CDR3 in amino acids: CASSLGQDPEAFF. In nucleotides, the CDR3 is TGTGCCAGCAGCTTAGGACAGGATCCTGAAGCTTTCTTT.

The chain uses TRBV19 and TRBJ2-7, with D possibly matching TRBD1 (6 bases). This CDR3 is 16 amino acids long. CDR1 LNHDA and CDR2 SQIVND come from the germline V gene (reference sequence). V was clipped by 5 bases and J by 6 bases, with 23 bases between them. The CDR3, as DNA: TGTGCCAGTAGTCCGCGTGCCGGGACACCAAGGGGCGAGCAGTACTTC. It is translated as CASSPRAGTPRGEQYF. Complete variable domain (other parts from reference TRBV19 and TRBJ2-7): DGGITQSPKYLFRKEGQNVTLSCEQNLNHDAMYWYRQDPGQGLRLIYYSQIVNDFQKGDIAEGYSVSREKKESFPLTVTSAQKNPTAFYLCASSPRAGTPRGEQYFGPGTRLTVT.

This clone was recorded only once. The chain couples TRBV7-2 to TRBJ1-4, with TRBD1 as a possible D gene (6 bases). Trimming shortened V by 5 bases and J by 7 bases, and 14 bases separated the two germline ends. In germline, CDR1 is SGHTA, CDR2 FQGNSA. The CDR3 consists of 14 residues. The CDR3: CASSRGQIREKLFF. The CDR3 nucleotides are TGTGCCAGCAGCCGCGGACAGATCCGTGAAAAACTGTTTTTT.

The chain couples TRBV4-3 to TRBJ2-7, with unresolved D. The germline gives CDR1 LGHNA, CDR2 YSLEER. The CDR3 consists of 14 residues. The ends were cut back, 0 bases at V and 3 bases at J, with 9 bases in the middle. Here the CDR3 DNA reads TGCGCCAGCAGCCAAGATGTCCAGTTCTACGAGCAGTACTTC. Protein sequence: CASSQDVQFYEQYF.

The chain joins TRBV19 to TRBJ1-4; 10 bases agree with TRBD1. There are 15 residues in the CDR3. The germline gives CDR1 LNHDA, CDR2 SQIVND (reference sequence). J was trimmed by 5 bases and V by 5 bases; bases with no gene match: 5. The CDR3 protein is CASSSPGQGNEKLFF. DNA of the CDR3: TGTGCCAGTAGTTCCCCGGGACAGGGGAATGAAAAACTGTTTTTT.

Only a few counts were recorded for this clone. This same CDR3 is encoded by further DNA sequences in the sample. The chain uses TRBV5-6 and TRBJ2-5; D not certain. Germline V lookup: CDR1 SGHDT, CDR2 YYEEEE. V lost 0 bases and J 1 base, leaving 4 bases between the germline ends. CDR3 length: 13 residues. The CDR3 loop reads CASSLDSQETQYF. CDR3 in DNA: TGTGCCAGCAGCTTGGACAGCCAAGAGACCCAGTACTTC.

This chain joins TRBV27 and TRBJ1-4; no reliable D call. V gave up 8 bases and J gave up 6 bases, with 16 bases separating them. The V gene's germline CDR1 is MNHEY and CDR2 SMNVEV (reference sequence). CDR3 length: 14 residues. Here the CDR3 reads CASLPRVGYEKLFF. CDR3 in DNA: TGTGCCAGCCTACCGAGAGTTGGTTATGAAAAACTGTTTTTT.

The rearrangement links TRBV7-8 to TRBJ2-1, with D possibly matching TRBD2 (5 bases). This CDR3 has 15 residues. Germline CDR1 is SGHVS and CDR2 is FQNEAQ. V dropped 5 bases and J dropped 0 bases, with 11 bases sitting between them. DNA of the CDR3: TGTGCCAGCAGCCGCACCGGGGTCTCCTACAATGAGCAGTTCTTC. Its translation is CASSRTGVSYNEQFF.

The chain recombines TRBV6-5 with TRBJ2-7; D may be TRBD2 (6 bases). There are 14 residues in the CDR3. With 0 bases removed from V and 7 bases from J, the gap between germline ends came to 13 bases. CDR1 is MNHEY and CDR2 is SVGAGI in the germline V gene. The CDR3: CASSYSGGAVEQYF. DNA of the CDR3: TGTGCCAGCAGTTACTCGGGCGGGGCCGTAGAGCAGTACTTC.

V is TRBV6-1 and J is TRBJ1-2; a possible D gene is TRBD1 (6 bases). From germline, CDR1 is MNHNS and CDR2 SASEGT. V was cut by 6 bases and J by 2 bases, with 10 bases left in between. The CDR3 consists of 13 residues. The CDR3 loop is CASSETGNYGYTF. In DNA, the CDR3 is TGTGCCAGCAGCGAAACAGGGAACTATGGCTACACCTTC.

This clone turned up a few times. This CDR3 is CASSPPAGEPGEKLFF. The DNA of the CDR3 is TGTGCCAGCAGCCCACCGGCGGGGGAACCGGGTGAAAAACTGTTTTTT. This sequence joins TRBV14 and TRBJ1-4, with a tentative D call TRBD1 (5 bases). Germline-derived CDR1 and CDR2 are SGHDN and FVKESK. The germline V and J ends were trimmed by 4 bases and 7 bases, with 19 bases remaining between them. The CDR3 extends over 16 amino acids.

This clone was counted only a few times. This chain joins TRBV2 and TRBJ1-4; perhaps TRBD1 as D (5 bases). CDR3 length equals 13 residues. With 4 bases removed from V and 8 bases from J, the gap between germline ends came to 11 bases. Germline loops: CDR1 SNHLY, CDR2 FYNNEI. CDR3 region: CASSVRTIEKLFF. DNA of the CDR3: TGTGCCAGCAGTGTACGGACAATCGAAAAACTGTTTTTT.

The V call is TRBV19, the J call TRBJ2-5; 8 bases are shared with TRBD1. V trimming: 3 bases; J trimming: 5 bases; junction bases outside the gene matches: 5. In germline, CDR1 is LNHDA, CDR2 SQIVND (reference sequence). This CDR3 comprises 14 residues. The CDR3 DNA reads TGTGCCAGTAGTATCACGGACAGGGTTGAGACCCAGTACTTC. It translates to CASSITDRVETQYF.

V is TRBV15 and J is TRBJ1-2; D not resolved. From germline, CDR1 is LNHNV and CDR2 YYDKDF (reference sequence). The CDR3 contains 14 residues. The V gene lost 5 bases and the J gene lost 5 bases, with 15 bases spanning the gap. The DNA for the CDR3 is TGTGCCACCAGCCCCTCCCCAAAGGAGTATGGCTACACCTTC. Translation: CATSPSPKEYGYTF.